Listed below are T cell receptor beta chains from one sample, sequenced in a study of blood T cell repertoires in COVID-19. Measured with immunoSEQ multiplex PCR; TCRdb has only the in-frame clones, and not every one. The data show roughly 120,000 clones, about 70% seen once. Sequences were obtained from peripheral blood. The source of these receptors is an elderly man with COVID-19, enrolled during active disease. The CDR3 runs from the conserved cysteine through the conserved F or W. A D gene is named only where the DNA matches it firmly. Some rows mark clone size as missing; the rest say once, few, many or name a class of expanded clone.

len	v_gene	d_gene	abundance	j_gene	CDR3aa	CDR3nt
13	TRBV6-5	.	.	TRBJ2-7	CASSLGSSYEQYF	TGTGCCAGCAGCCTTGGGAGCTCCTACGAGCAGTACTTC
19	TRBV19	TRBD2	.	TRBJ2-1	CASSIRTSGSTHSYNEQFF	TGTGCCAGTAGTATAAGGACTAGCGGGAGTACCCACTCCTACAATGAGCAGTTCTTC
13	TRBV27	.	.	TRBJ1-1	CASSLEGGTEAFF	TGTGCCAGCAGTTTAGAAGGGGGCACTGAAGCTTTCTTT
16	TRBV21-1	.	.	TRBJ2-7	CASSPMGEQGGYEQYF	TGTGCCAGCAGCCCCATGGGGGAACAGGGGGGCTACGAGCAGTACTTC
14	TRBV27	TRBD2	.	TRBJ2-7	CASTPAGGPYEQYF	TGTGCCAGCACTCCGGCGGGAGGTCCCTACGAGCAGTACTTC
14	TRBV19	TRBD2	many	TRBJ2-7	CASSILAGGYEQYF	TGTGCCAGTAGTATACTAGCGGGAGGCTACGAGCAGTACTTC
18	TRBV3-1/TRBV3-2	TRBD2	few	TRBJ2-7	CASSQVWRPSGKNSEQYF	TGTGCCAGCAGCCAAGTTTGGCGGCCTAGCGGGAAAAATAGCGAGCAGTACTTC
11	TRBV29-1	.	.	TRBJ2-5	CSAALEETQYF	TGCAGCGCTGCCTTGGAGGAGACCCAGTACTTC
19	TRBV7-8	TRBD2	few	TRBJ2-1	CASSLARSLSGSGYNEQFF	TGTGCCAGCAGCTTAGCCCGCTCTTTAAGCGGGAGTGGTTACAATGAGCAGTTCTTC
13	TRBV27	.	.	TRBJ1-6	CASSLARGSPLHF	TGTGCCAGCAGTTTAGCCCGGGGTTCACCCCTCCACTTT
14	TRBV21-1	.	.	TRBJ2-3	CAGSEGVGPDTQYF	TGTGCCGGCAGCGAAGGTGTGGGCCCGGATACGCAGTATTTT
14	TRBV7-3	.	.	TRBJ2-1	CASSLYEDYNEQFF	TGTGCCAGCAGCTTATATGAGGACTACAATGAGCAGTTCTTC
14	TRBV5-1	TRBD2	few	TRBJ2-7	CASSSGNRVYEQYF	TGCGCCAGCTCTAGCGGGAACCGCGTATACGAGCAGTACTTC
15	TRBV11-2	TRBD1	.	TRBJ2-5	CASSGRQGGTETQYF	TGTGCCAGCAGCGGGCGACAGGGGGGGACTGAGACCCAGTACTTC
15	TRBV6-6	TRBD1	few	TRBJ2-1	CASSYLSGQGNEQFF	TGTGCCAGCAGTTACTTATCGGGACAGGGGAATGAGCAGTTCTTC
16	TRBV5-4	TRBD2	.	TRBJ2-3	CASSPFSGRNGDTQYF	TGTGCCAGCAGCCCATTTAGCGGGAGGAATGGAGATACGCAGTATTTT
19	TRBV1	.	.	TRBJ2-7	CTSSQVRPSCQGTSYEQYF	TGCACCAGCAGCCAAGTGCGACCCTCGTGTCAGGGGACTAGCTACGAGCAGTACTTC
16	TRBV10-3	.	.	TRBJ2-1	CAISGTAGEYYNEQFF	TGTGCCATCAGTGGGACGGCGGGCGAGTACTACAATGAGCAGTTCTTC
13	TRBV7-2	.	.	TRBJ2-7	CASSLTDRYEQYF	TGTGCCAGCAGCTTAACAGACAGATACGAGCAGTACTTC
17	TRBV10-3	TRBD2	.	TRBJ2-7	CAISESRTSGNSYEQYF	TGTGCCATCAGTGAGTCCCGGACTAGCGGGAACTCCTACGAGCAGTACTTC
15	TRBV4-1	TRBD2	many	TRBJ2-7	CASSQTTGTSYEQYF	TGCGCCAGCAGCCAAACAACCGGGACTAGCTACGAGCAGTACTTC
15	TRBV2	TRBD1	.	TRBJ2-1	CASRGKTGDYNEQFF	TGTGCCAGCAGGGGCAAGACAGGGGACTACAATGAGCAGTTCTTC
15	TRBV6-2/TRBV6-3	TRBD1	.	TRBJ1-5	CASSSDRVADQPQHF	TGTGCCAGCAGTAGCGACAGGGTAGCCGATCAGCCCCAGCATTTT
16	TRBV7-9	TRBD2	.	TRBJ2-5	CASRVSPSGSGETQYF	TGTGCCAGCAGGGTTTCTCCTAGCGGGAGTGGGGAGACCCAGTACTTC
19	TRBV30	TRBD2	few	TRBJ2-1	CAWSTKGLAGASSYNEQFF	TGTGCCTGGAGTACAAAGGGACTAGCGGGGGCAAGCTCCTACAATGAGCAGTTCTTC
17	TRBV18	TRBD1	.	TRBJ2-6	CASSLGQGNSGANVLTF	TGTGCCAGCTCACTGGGACAGGGGAACTCTGGGGCCAACGTCCTGACTTTC
12	TRBV29-1	.	once	TRBJ2-1	CSVDDGDNEQFF	TGCAGCGTTGACGACGGAGACAATGAGCAGTTCTTC
17	TRBV24-1	TRBD2	.	TRBJ2-5	CATSDSWGTSVQETQYF	TGTGCCACCAGTGATTCGTGGGGCACTAGCGTCCAAGAGACCCAGTACTTC
12	TRBV7-8	.	.	TRBJ1-2	CASSAQGYGYTF	TGTGCCAGCAGCGCCCAGGGGTACGGCTACACCTTC
15	TRBV5-1	.	few	TRBJ1-2	CASSNRLGANYGYTF	TGCGCCAGCAGCAATCGACTAGGGGCTAACTATGGCTACACCTTC